This TCR beta chain was identified during a study of blood T cell repertoires in COVID-19 (dated by TCRdb to about 2020). Regarding the research as a whole: Samples covering the acute and convalescent phases of COVID-19 were provided by collaborators in the United States, Italy and Spain. The material from the prospective study consisted of cDNA or gDNA derived from T cells, B-cell-depleted T cells, or PBMCs. The dataset comprised deeply sampled blood TCRbeta repertoires from subjects exposed to, actively infected with, or recovered from COVID-19. A freely available public database, intended as a resource for researchers studying the immune response to SARS-CoV-2, is where the repertoires were released. The samples were drawn from two sources: the first 160 participants of the ongoing ImmuneRACE study, and 1,254 subjects contributed by 6 global collaborators. The sample metadata nearly always contained a de-identified subject ID, COVID-19 status, age in years and sex. Where HLA class I and class II types were available, the types were taken from metadata supplied by the sample provider, not from assay-based typing.

What the authors observed across the whole study: How much clinical and demographic metadata was included differed by source and by participant, and the metadata was provided uncurated.

TCRbeta CDR3 regions were amplified from genomic DNA using the immunoSEQ Assay, a bias-controlled multiplex PCR. The authors' analysis ran thus. The number of nucleated cells in each sample was estimated by amplification of reference gene primers within the assay. To quantify the absolute abundance of each unique TCRbeta CDR3 rearrangement, sequence reads were collapsed and filtered. For each sample, productive Simpson clonality was calculated as the square root of Simpson's diversity index over productive rearrangements. TCRdb retrieved this table from immuneACCESS and kept in-frame rearrangements only. Not all clones are present; in checked studies, unresolved V genes account for under half, and no reason is known for the remainder. V, J and clone size are taken as reported in that table, and D and trimming were inferred from the DNA itself. The sample contains over 200,000 clones, around 78% of them found a single time. Clones ranked in the top ten supply roughly 2.7% of the sample.

Whole blood was collected in K2EDTA tubes by collaborating institutions according to the institutions' own protocols. For TCRbeta analysis, collaborators shipped samples as frozen whole blood, isolated PBMCs, or DNA extracted from either of those sample types. The germline V gene provides CDR1 SGHRS and CDR2 YFSETQ. The CDR3 numbers 15 residues from cysteine through phenylalanine. Left in the record is the CDR3 DNA by itself, 45 bases read in frame from the first base. After removal of 1 base from V and 3 bases from J, the junction retains 1 base not matched to a gene. This clone was seen just once. The clone's antigen remains unknown. Nothing much larger sits one base from this clone, and base qualities are not available. The sample holds other DNA sequences that translate to the same CDR3.

This receptor was identified in a woman in her seventies with active or convalescent COVID-19. Source material: peripheral blood. The chain couples TRBV5-1 to TRBJ2-1; TRBD2 agrees with 10 junctional bases. The DNA sequence is as follows: TGCGCCAGCAGCTTGAGCGGGGGGGACTACAATGAGCAGTTCTTC. Its amino acids are CASSLSGGDYNEQFF.